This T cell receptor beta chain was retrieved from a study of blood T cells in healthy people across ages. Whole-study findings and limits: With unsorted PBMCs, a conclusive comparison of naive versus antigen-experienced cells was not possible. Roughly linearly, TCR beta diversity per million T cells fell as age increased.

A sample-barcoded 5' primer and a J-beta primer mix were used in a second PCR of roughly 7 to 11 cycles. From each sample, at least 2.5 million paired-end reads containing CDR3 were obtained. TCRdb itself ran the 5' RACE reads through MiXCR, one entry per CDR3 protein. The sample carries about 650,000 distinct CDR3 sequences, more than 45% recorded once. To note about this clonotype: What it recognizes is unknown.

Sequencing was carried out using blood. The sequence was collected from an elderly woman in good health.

The CDR3, as DNA: TGTGCCAGTAGTCCCCGAGGGACAGGGATTAACTATGGCTACACCTTC. Residues: CASSPRGTGINYGYTF. V usage is TRBV19 and J usage is TRBJ1-2; 9 positions agree with TRBD1. Germline V gives CDR1 LNHDA, CDR2 SQIVND (reference sequence). This CDR3 region has 16 residues. Germline trimming cut 5 bases from V and 1 base from J; bases unmatched to any gene: 8. The whole variable domain, remainder taken from reference TRBV19 and TRBJ1-2, is DGGITQSPKYLFRKEGQNVTLSCEQNLNHDAMYWYRQDPGQGLRLIYYSQIVNDFQKGDIAEGYSVSREKKESFPLTVTSAQKNPTAFYLCASSPRGTGINYGYTFGSGTRLTVV.